The 21 T cell receptor beta chains below come from one sample, sequenced in a study of T cell changes during pregnancy in multiple sclerosis. Assay: immunoSEQ multiplex PCR; the TCRdb copy retains only in-frame clones and omits some. Found here are about 93,000 clones, about nine tenths of them singletons; the top ten hold around 1.7%. The sequencing here drew on peripheral blood, taken after pregnancy. The receptors were sampled from a female donor in good health, enrolled as a control in a pregnancy study.

This chain links TRBV7-8 with TRBJ2-2; weak D call: TRBD1 (5 bases). The V and J ends lost 5 bases and 3 bases respectively, with 13 bases between them. The CDR3 has 15 residues. Germline CDR1 reads SGHVS; CDR2 reads FQNEAQ. The CDR3 DNA reads as TGTGCCAGCAGCCAGGGCCAACGGGACACCGGGGAGCTGTTTTTT. Amino acid sequence: CASSQGQRDTGELFF.

V is TRBV7-6 and J is TRBJ1-4, with 9 nucleotides matching TRBD1. The CDR3 has 14 amino acids. Germline CDR1 SGHVS, CDR2 FNYEAQ. With V trimmed by 5 bases and J by 8 bases, 6 bases remained unmatched. The CDR3 DNA follows: TGTGCCAGCAGCCAGGGACAGGGATCCGAAAAACTGTTTTTT. Its protein is CASSQGQGSEKLFF.

The V call is TRBV11-2, the J call TRBJ2-1, with 11 positions matching TRBD2. This CDR3 region has 16 residues. V lost 5 bases, J lost 3 bases, and 6 bases stayed unmatched. Germline CDR1 SGHAT, CDR2 FQNNGV. Here the CDR3 DNA reads TGTGCCAGCAGCCCCAGACTAGCGGGAATCTACAATGAGCAGTTCTTC. It specifies CASSPRLAGIYNEQFF.

This chain connects TRBV27 to TRBJ2-3; TRBD2 matches 8 bases. Germline CDR1 reads MNHEY; CDR2 reads SMNVEV (reference sequence). This CDR3 contains 17 residues. With V trimmed by 1 base and J by 0 bases, 6 bases remained unmatched. The CDR3 spells CASSLLNSGTSTDTQYF. CDR3 sequence (DNA): TGTGCCAGCAGTTTATTGAATAGCGGGACTAGCACAGATACGCAGTATTTT.

The genes are TRBV4-3 and TRBJ1-2; D unresolved. The CDR3 extends over 16 amino acids. V lost 0 bases, J lost 3 bases, and 14 bases lay in between. Looked up from germline, CDR1 is LGHNA and CDR2 is YSLEER. CDR3 DNA: TGCGCCAGCAGCCAAGATTGGGCACCGGATGACTATGGCTACACCTTC. This sequence encodes CASSQDWAPDDYGYTF.

The chain combines TRBV2 with TRBJ1-5; no reliable D call. Trimming removed 4 bases from V and 4 bases from J, with 11 bases in between. The CDR3 covers 14 residues. The germline CDR1 and CDR2 sequences are SNHLY and FYNNEI. The CDR3 nucleotides read TGTGCCAGCAGTGTAGGAGGAAAAAATCAGCCCCAGCATTTT. It yields the protein CASSVGGKNQPQHF.

The V gene is TRBV30, the J gene TRBJ2-1, with D possibly TRBD2 on 5 matching bases. The V end was cut by 4 bases, the J end by 9 bases, with 16 bases between. The CDR3 covers 13 residues. The V gene's germline CDR1 is GTSNPN and CDR2 SVGIG (reference sequence). DNA for the CDR3: TGTGCCTGGACCCCTAGCTCGTGGGGTGAGCAGTTCTTC. Encoded protein: CAWTPSSWGEQFF.

The J gene is TRBJ1-2, the V gene TRBV4-3, with TRBD1 matching 7 bases. The V and J ends lost 2 bases and 7 bases, in that order; junction bases with no gene match: 13. CDR3 length equals 16 residues. Per germline, CDR1 LGHNA and CDR2 YSLEER. CDR3 residues: CASSQTHSGTVGGYTF. In DNA form, the CDR3 reads TGCGCCAGCAGCCAAACTCATTCCGGGACAGTTGGTGGCTACACCTTC.

The chain uses TRBV19 and TRBJ1-2; 8 bases line up with TRBD1. CDR3 size: 15 residues. V trimming: 3 bases; J trimming: 6 bases; junction bases outside the gene matches: 9. CDR1 is LNHDA and CDR2 is SQIVND in the germline V gene (reference sequence). The CDR3 protein is CASSIIRTGSNGYTF. The CDR3 nucleotides read TGTGCCAGTAGTATTATTAGGACAGGGAGTAATGGCTACACCTTC.

V is TRBV28 and J is TRBJ1-1, with TRBD1 matching 8 bases. V gave up 8 bases and J gave up 4 bases; unmatched junction bases: 9. The V gene's germline CDR1 is MDHEN and CDR2 SYDVKM. CDR3 length: 14 residues. CDR3 nucleotides: TGTGCCAGCGCCCCAGGGGGCCGGAGCACTGAAGCTTTCTTT. This sequence encodes CASAPGGRSTEAFF.

This clone was counted a single time. The chain couples TRBV19 to TRBJ2-1; 7 nucleotides line up with TRBD1. CDR3 length: 15 amino acids. After removal of 2 bases from V and 6 bases from J, the junction contained 7 bases not matched to a gene. Germline assignment: CDR1 LNHDA and CDR2 SQIVND (reference sequence). CDR3 DNA: TGTGCCAGTAGTATACGACAGGGTGTAGCCAATGAGCAGTTCTTC. Protein: CASSIRQGVANEQFF. Full variable domain (outside the CDR3, taken from reference TRBV19 and TRBJ2-1): DGGITQSPKYLFRKEGQNVTLSCEQNLNHDAMYWYRQDPGQGLRLIYYSQIVNDFQKGDIAEGYSVSREKKESFPLTVTSAQKNPTAFYLCASSIRQGVANEQFFGPGTRLTVL.

The J gene is TRBJ2-3, the V gene TRBV10-3; D may be TRBD2 (6 bases). CDR3 size: 17 residues. Trimming shortened V by 2 bases and J by 2 bases, and 17 bases separated the two germline ends. Germline V lookup: CDR1 ENHRY, CDR2 SYGVKD. CDR3 nucleotide sequence: TGTGCCATCAGTGAGGTAGGAGGGGTTTTGGACACAGATACGCAGTATTTT. Its protein product is CAISEVGGVLDTDTQYF.

This clone showed up just once. The chain joins TRBV11-2 to TRBJ2-1; a possible D gene is TRBD1 (6 bases). Germline values: CDR1 SGHAT, CDR2 FQNNGV. The CDR3 covers 16 residues. V was shortened by 5 bases and J by 5 bases, with 19 bases between the two germline ends. CDR3 DNA: TGTGCCAGCAGCACCGCTCAGGGGAAGGGGGACAATGAGCAGTTCTTC. Translation gives CASSTAQGKGDNEQFF. Filled out from reference TRBV11-2 and TRBJ2-1, the complete variable domain reads EAGVAQSPRYKIIEKRQSVAFWCNPISGHATLYWYQQILGQGPKLLIQFQNNGVVDDSQLPKDRFSAERLKGVDSTLKIQPAKLEDSAVYLCASSTAQGKGDNEQFFGPGTRLTVL.

The V call is TRBV7-2, the J call TRBJ2-1; no clear D gene. Trimming left V 5 bases short and J 5 bases short, with 16 bases between. Germline V lookup: CDR1 SGHTA, CDR2 FQGNSA. The CDR3 sequence is 15 residues long. CDR3 in DNA: TGTGCCAGCAGCCGAGCCGGCGGAATCAACAATGAGCAGTTCTTC. This encodes CASSRAGGINNEQFF. Full variable domain (outside the CDR3, taken from reference TRBV7-2 and TRBJ2-1): GAGVSQSPSNKVTEKGKDVELRCDPISGHTALYWYRQSLGQGLEFLIYFQGNSAPDKSGLPSDRFSAERTGGSVSTLTIQRTQQEDSAVYLCASSRAGGINNEQFFGPGTRLTVL.

The V and J genes are TRBV6-1 and TRBJ2-5; D possibly corresponds to TRBD2 (7 bases). The J call is in doubt because the DNA end fits TRBJ2-7 better. Germline assignment: CDR1 MNHNS and CDR2 SASEGT. The CDR3 has 15 residues. DNA for the CDR3: TGTGCCAGCAGTGGCTACCAAGGGGGGGCGGACGAGCAGTACTTC. It translates to CASSGYQGGADEQYF.

The genes are TRBV2 and TRBJ1-1, with 8 bases that match TRBD1. The CDR3 covers 13 residues. V dropped 6 bases and J dropped 6; count of bases not matched to a gene: 6. Germline assignment: CDR1 SNHLY and CDR2 FYNNEI. This chain's CDR3 is CASRKDRAPEAFF. DNA for the CDR3: TGTGCCAGCAGGAAGGACAGGGCCCCTGAAGCTTTCTTT.

Only one count was recorded for this clone. The V call is TRBV9, the J call TRBJ2-2; TRBD2 agrees at 7 bases. The CDR3 totals 16 residues. Germline V lookup: CDR1 SGDLS, CDR2 YYNGEE. V dropped 8 bases and J dropped 1; count of bases not matched to a gene: 11. CDR3 bases: TGTGCCAGTTCCTCCCCGGGGGGAGAGAACACCGGGGAGCTGTTTTTT. Translation gives CASSSPGGENTGELFF.

This clone was counted a single time. The chain combines TRBV11-3 with TRBJ2-7, with 7 bases matching TRBD1. The length of the CDR3 is 13 residues. CDR1 and CDR2 (germline): SGHNT, YENEEA. Losses at the gene ends were 4 bases for V and 5 bases for J; bases not matched to a gene: 5. The DNA for the CDR3 is TGTGCCAGCAGCTCGTCGACAGGGAACGAGCAGTACTTC. Amino acids: CASSSSTGNEQYF.

CDR3 nucleotides: TGTGCCAGCAGCTTAACACCGGGACAGGGTATCGGGGAGCTGTTTTTT. Its translation is CASSLTPGQGIGELFF. The J gene is TRBJ2-2, the V gene TRBV7-8; TRBD1 aligns across 9 bases. V shed 2 bases and J 7 bases; nucleotides not matched to a gene: 8. Per germline, CDR1 SGHVS and CDR2 FQNEAQ. The CDR3 has 16 amino acids.

The genes are TRBV9 and TRBJ2-3; TRBD2 matches at 12 bases. V dropped 1 base and J dropped 0; count of bases not matched to a gene: 3. Germline V gene lookup returns CDR1 SGDLS and CDR2 YYNGEE. The CDR3 has 17 residues. The CDR3, as DNA: TGTGCCAGCAGCGTACACGGGACTAGCGGGAGCACAGATACGCAGTATTTT. This sequence encodes CASSVHGTSGSTDTQYF.

The rearrangement links TRBV7-2 to TRBJ1-1; unclear D gene. From germline, CDR1 is SGHTA and CDR2 FQGNSA. The CDR3 has 12 amino acids. The V and J ends lost 6 bases and 1 base respectively, with 6 bases between them. The chain's CDR3 is CASSSPNTEAFF. In DNA, the CDR3 is TGTGCCAGCAGTTCTCCGAACACTGAAGCTTTCTTT. The entire variable domain, with the rest obtained from reference TRBV7-2 and TRBJ1-1, is as follows: GAGVSQSPSNKVTEKGKDVELRCDPISGHTALYWYRQSLGQGLEFLIYFQGNSAPDKSGLPSDRFSAERTGGSVSTLTIQRTQQEDSAVYLCASSSPNTEAFFGQGTRLTVV.